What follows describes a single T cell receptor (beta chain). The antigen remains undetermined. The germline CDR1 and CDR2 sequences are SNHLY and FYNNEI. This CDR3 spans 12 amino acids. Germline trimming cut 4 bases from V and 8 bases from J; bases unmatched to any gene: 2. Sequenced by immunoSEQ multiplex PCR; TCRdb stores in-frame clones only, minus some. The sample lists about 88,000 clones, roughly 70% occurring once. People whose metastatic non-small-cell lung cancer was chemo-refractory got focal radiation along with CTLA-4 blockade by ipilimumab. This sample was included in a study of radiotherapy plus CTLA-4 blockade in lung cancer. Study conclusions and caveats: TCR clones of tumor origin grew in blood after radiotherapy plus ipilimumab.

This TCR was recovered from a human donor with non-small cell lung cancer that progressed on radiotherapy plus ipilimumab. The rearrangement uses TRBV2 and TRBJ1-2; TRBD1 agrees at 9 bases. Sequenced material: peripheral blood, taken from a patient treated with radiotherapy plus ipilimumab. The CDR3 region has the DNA TGTGCCAGCAGTGGACAGGGGGAAGGCTACACCTTC. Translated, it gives CASSGQGEGYTF.